The clone carrying this T cell receptor beta chain was detected only a few times. No antigen is known for it. A minimum of 5 micrograms of total RNA was extracted per sample. The CDR3 contains 16 residues. The germline CDR1 and CDR2 sequences are DFQATT and SNEGSKA (reference sequence). V lost 0 bases to trimming and J lost 6 bases, with 21 bases between them. Next came a second PCR, run for 7 to 11 cycles, which used a sample-barcoded 5' primer along with a J-beta primer mix. TCRdb re-analysed the 5' RACE reads in MiXCR, keeping a single row per CDR3 protein. Of fewer than 700,000 distinct CDR3 sequences in the sample, approximately 40% were seen once. The entry originates in a study of blood T cells in healthy people across ages. Study-level findings and limits: Strongly correlated with naive T cell percentage was TCR beta diversity.

The source is a man older than 75 in good health. Sequencing input: blood. The rearrangement uses TRBV20-1 and TRBJ2-7, with D perhaps TRBD2 (5 bases). CDR3 loop: CSARDQKTPPGIEQYF. The CDR3 DNA is TGCAGTGCTAGAGATCAGAAGACACCCCCCGGGATCGAGCAGTACTTC.